This TCR beta chain was identified during a study of cytomegalovirus exposure and HLA in healthy donors. The wider study: About 79% of several hundred genotyped donors fell in the Caucasian-associated ancestry cluster.

At the time of sampling, donors were nominally healthy, though unrecorded immune exposures were likely. The PCR had 60 Vbeta and 13 Jbeta primers. Assay used: immunoSEQ multiplex PCR; TCRdb lists only in-frame clones, some missing. The repertoire holds 100,000 or so clones, 75% to 85% seen once, with approximately 6.1% in the top ten. As for this clone: Its antigen is undetermined.

Study-level results: One cluster of highly shared sequence variants probably arose as a sequencing artifact. Rare TCR sequences dominated, though some public TCRs recurred in many donors.

The germline V gene has CDR1 MNHEY and CDR2 SVGAGI. This CDR3 spans 15 amino acids. Trimming pared 7 bases from V and 2 bases from J, leaving 12 bases between. This sequence originates from a man between 18 and 29 years old in good health and CMV-seronegative. This chain uses TRBV6-5 with TRBJ2-6; tentatively, D is TRBD2 (5 bases). The sequencing input was PBMCs. This CDR3 reads CASTPRAPGANVLTF. The DNA for the CDR3 is TGTGCCAGCACACCGAGGGCCCCTGGGGCCAACGTCCTGACTTTC.